The entry that follows covers one T cell receptor beta chain sequence. The V end lost 5 bases, the J end lost 0 bases, and 16 bases lay between the germline ends. CDR1 SGHTA and CDR2 FQGNSA come from the germline V gene. CDR3 length: 16 amino acids. The sample comes from a study of cytomegalovirus exposure and HLA in healthy donors. Both 60 Vbeta primers and 13 Jbeta primers went into the PCR. Profiled with immunoSEQ multiplex PCR; TCRdb holds only in-frame clones, not every one. The sample shows some 70,000 clones, roughly four fifths of them seen only once. Material: PBMCs. The clonotype comes from a human donor in good health. V gene TRBV7-2 combines with J gene TRBJ2-5; possible D gene TRBD1, 5 bases. For the CDR3, the DNA is TGTGCCAGCAGCCAGCAACACAGGTTCTACCAAGAGACCCAGTACTTC. Translating it yields CASSQQHRFYQETQYF.